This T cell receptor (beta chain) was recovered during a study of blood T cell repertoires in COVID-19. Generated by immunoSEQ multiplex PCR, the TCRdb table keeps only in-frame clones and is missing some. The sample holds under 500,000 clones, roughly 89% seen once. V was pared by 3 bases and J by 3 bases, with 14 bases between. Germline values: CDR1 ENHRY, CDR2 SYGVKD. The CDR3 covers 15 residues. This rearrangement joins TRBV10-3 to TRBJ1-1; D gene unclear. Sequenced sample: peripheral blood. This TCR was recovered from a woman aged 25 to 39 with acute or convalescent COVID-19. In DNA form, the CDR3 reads TGTGCCATCAGTGAATCTACTGACAAGGACACTGAAGCTTTCTTT. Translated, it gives CAISESTDKDTEAFF.